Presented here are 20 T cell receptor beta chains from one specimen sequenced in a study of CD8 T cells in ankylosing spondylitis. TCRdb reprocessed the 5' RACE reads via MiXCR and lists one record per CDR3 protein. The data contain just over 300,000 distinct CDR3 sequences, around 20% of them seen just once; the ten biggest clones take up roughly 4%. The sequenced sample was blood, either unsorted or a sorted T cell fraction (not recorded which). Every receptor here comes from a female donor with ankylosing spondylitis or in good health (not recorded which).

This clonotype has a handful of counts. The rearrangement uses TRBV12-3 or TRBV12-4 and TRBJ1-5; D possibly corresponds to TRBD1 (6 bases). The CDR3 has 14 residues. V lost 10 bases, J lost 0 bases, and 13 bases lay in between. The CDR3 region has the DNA TGTGCCACTGGGGGCAGCAATAGCAATCAGCCCCAGCATTTT. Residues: CATGGSNSNQPQHF.

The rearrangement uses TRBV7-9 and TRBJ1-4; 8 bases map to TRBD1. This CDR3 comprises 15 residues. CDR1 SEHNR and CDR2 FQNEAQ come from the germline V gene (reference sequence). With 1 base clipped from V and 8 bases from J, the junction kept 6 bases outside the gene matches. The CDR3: CASSLGQGLKEKLFF. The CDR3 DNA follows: TGTGCCAGCAGCTTAGGACAGGGGTTGAAAGAAAAACTGTTTTTT.

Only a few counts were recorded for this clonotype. CDR3 protein: CASRRDRWDTEAFF. Here the CDR3 DNA reads TGTGCCAGCAGGAGGGACAGGTGGGACACTGAAGCTTTCTTT. The chain combines TRBV7-3 with TRBJ1-1, with 8 bases that match TRBD1. CDR1 SGHTA and CDR2 FQGTGA come from the germline V gene. V was clipped by 6 bases and J by 3 bases; unmatched bases: 6. The CDR3 loop spans 14 amino acids.

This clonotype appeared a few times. The CDR3 sequence is CASSYSLRHSSHREQYF. CDR3 DNA: TGTGCCAGCAGTTACTCGCTCCGACATTCCAGCCATCGCGAGCAGTACTTC. The chain links TRBV6-5 to TRBJ2-7, with unresolved D. The CDR3 is 17 amino acids. Germline CDR1 and CDR2: MNHEY and SVGAGI. Trimming shortened V by 0 bases and J by 6 bases, and 21 bases separated the two germline ends.

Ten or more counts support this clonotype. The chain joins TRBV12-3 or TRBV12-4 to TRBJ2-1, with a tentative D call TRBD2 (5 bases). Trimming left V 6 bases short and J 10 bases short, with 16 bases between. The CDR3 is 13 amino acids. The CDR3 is CASSSLEGKEQFF. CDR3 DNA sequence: TGTGCCAGCAGCTCCCTCGAGGGTAAGGAGCAGTTCTTC.

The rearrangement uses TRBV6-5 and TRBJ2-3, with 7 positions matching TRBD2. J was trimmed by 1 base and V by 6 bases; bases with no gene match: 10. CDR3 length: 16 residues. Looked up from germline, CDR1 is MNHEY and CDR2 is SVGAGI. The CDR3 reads CASRGRASGGTDTQYF. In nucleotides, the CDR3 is TGTGCCAGCAGGGGCAGGGCGAGCGGGGGCACAGATACGCAGTATTTT.

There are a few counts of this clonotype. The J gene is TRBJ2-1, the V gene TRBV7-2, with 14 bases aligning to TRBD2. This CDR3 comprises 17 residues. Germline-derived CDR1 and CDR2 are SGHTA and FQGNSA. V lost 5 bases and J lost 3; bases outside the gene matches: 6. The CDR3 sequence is CASSSGTSGGNYNEQFF. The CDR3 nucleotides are TGTGCCAGCAGCAGCGGGACTAGCGGGGGCAACTACAATGAGCAGTTCTTC.

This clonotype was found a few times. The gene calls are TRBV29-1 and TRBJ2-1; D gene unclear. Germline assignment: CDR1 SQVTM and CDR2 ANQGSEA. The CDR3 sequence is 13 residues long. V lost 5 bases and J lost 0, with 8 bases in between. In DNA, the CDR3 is TGCAGCGTTCGCGCCTCCTCCTACAATGAGCAGTTCTTC. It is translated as CSVRASSYNEQFF.

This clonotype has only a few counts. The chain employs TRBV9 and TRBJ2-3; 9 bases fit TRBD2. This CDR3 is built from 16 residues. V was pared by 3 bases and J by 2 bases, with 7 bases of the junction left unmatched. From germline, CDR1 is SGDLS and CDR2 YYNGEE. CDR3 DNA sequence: TGTGCCAGCAGCGGAAGTAGCGGGAGTTACACAGATACGCAGTATTTT. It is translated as CASSGSSGSYTDTQYF.

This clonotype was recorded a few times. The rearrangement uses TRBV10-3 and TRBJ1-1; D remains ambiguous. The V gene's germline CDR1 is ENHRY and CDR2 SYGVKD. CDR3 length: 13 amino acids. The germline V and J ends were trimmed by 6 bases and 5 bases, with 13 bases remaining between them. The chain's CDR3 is CAIRDRAGTEAFF. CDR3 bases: TGTGCCATCAGGGACCGCGCGGGAACTGAAGCTTTCTTT.

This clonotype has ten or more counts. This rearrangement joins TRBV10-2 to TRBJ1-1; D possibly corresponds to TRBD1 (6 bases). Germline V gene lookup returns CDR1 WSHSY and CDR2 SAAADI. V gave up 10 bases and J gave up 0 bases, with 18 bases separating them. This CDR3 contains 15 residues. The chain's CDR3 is CATIPRTELNTEAFF. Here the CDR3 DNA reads TGCGCCACCATACCCCGGACAGAACTGAACACTGAAGCTTTCTTT.

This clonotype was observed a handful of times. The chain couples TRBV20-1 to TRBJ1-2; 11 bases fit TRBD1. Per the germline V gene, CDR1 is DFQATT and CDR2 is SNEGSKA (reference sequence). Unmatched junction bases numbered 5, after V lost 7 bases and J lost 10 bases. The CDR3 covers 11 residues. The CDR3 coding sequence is TGCAGTGGGGACAGGGGGGGTACCTACACCTTC. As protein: CSGDRGGTYTF.

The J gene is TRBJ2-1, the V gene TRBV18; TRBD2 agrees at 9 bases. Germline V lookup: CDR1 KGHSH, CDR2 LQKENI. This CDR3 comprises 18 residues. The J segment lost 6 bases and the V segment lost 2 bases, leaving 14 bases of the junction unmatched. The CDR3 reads CASSPFFSGRLSINEQFF. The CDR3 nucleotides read TGTGCCAGCTCACCATTTTTTAGCGGGAGACTCAGTATCAATGAGCAGTTCTTC.

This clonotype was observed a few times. In nucleotides, the CDR3 is TGTGCCAGCAGCTTAGTCCCCTACAGGGGGCTAAACGAGCAGTACTTC. Translation: CASSLVPYRGLNEQYF. This chain links TRBV7-2 with TRBJ2-7; TRBD1 aligns across 9 bases. Trimming cost V 1 base and J 5 bases; bases outside gene matches: 9. The CDR3 is made up of 16 amino acids. Germline V gene data show CDR1 as SGHTA and CDR2 as FQGNSA.

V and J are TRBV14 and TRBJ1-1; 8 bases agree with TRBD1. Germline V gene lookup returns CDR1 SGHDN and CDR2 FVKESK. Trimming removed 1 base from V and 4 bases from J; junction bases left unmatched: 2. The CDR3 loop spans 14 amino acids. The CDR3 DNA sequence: TGTGCCAGCAGCCAAGTCAGGGGGCTCACTGAAGCTTTCTTT. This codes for CASSQVRGLTEAFF.

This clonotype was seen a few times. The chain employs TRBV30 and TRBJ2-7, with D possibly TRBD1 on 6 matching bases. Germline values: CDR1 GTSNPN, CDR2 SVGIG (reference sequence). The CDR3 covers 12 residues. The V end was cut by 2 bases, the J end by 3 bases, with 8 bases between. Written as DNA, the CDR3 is TGTGCCTGGAGTCCCAGGGGCTACGAGCAGTACTTC. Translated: CAWSPRGYEQYF. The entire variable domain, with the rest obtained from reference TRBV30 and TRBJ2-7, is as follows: SQTIHQWPATLVQPVGSPLSLECTVEGTSNPNLYWYRQAAGRGLQLLFYSVGIGQISSEVPQNLSASRPQDRQFILSSKKLLLSDSGFYLCAWSPRGYEQYFGPGTRLTVT.

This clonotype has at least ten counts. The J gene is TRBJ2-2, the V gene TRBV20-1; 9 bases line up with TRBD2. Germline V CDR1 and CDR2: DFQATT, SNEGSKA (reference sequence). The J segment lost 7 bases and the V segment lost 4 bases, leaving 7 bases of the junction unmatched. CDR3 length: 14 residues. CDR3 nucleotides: TGCAGTGCTATGGCGGGAGGGCTAGGCGGGGAGCTGTTTTTT. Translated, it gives CSAMAGGLGGELFF.

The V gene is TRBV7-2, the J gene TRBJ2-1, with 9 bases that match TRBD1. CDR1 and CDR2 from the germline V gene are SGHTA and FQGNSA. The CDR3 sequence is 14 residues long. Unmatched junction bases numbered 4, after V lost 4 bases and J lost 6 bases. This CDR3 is CASSSGTGTNEQFF. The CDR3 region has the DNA TGTGCCAGCAGCTCCGGGACAGGGACCAATGAGCAGTTCTTC.

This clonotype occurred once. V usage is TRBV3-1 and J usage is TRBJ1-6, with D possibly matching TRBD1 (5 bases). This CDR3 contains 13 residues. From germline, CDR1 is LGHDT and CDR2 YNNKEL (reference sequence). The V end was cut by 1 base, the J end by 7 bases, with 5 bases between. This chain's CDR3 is CASSQGGNSPLHF. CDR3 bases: TGTGCCAGCAGCCAAGGGGGGAATTCACCCCTCCACTTT.

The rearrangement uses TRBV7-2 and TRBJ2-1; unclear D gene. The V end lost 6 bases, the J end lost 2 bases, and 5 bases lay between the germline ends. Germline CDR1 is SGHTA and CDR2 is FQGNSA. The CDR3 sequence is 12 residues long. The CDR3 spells CASSGAYNEQFF. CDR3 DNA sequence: TGTGCCAGCAGTGGGGCCTACAATGAGCAGTTCTTC.